The clone carrying this T cell receptor (beta chain) was detected many times. Trimming removed 3 bases from V and 0 bases from J; junction bases left unmatched: 6. Germline lookup yields CDR1 SGDLS and CDR2 YYNGEE. The CDR3 is 16 residues long. The data derive from a study of blood T cells in healthy people across ages. Using a J-beta primer mix together with a sample-barcoded 5' primer, a second PCR was run for about 6 to 11 cycles. Each cDNA molecule, via a template-switch adaptor with 12 random nucleotides, was tagged. In TCRdb, the 5' RACE reads were re-called with MiXCR into one record per CDR3 protein. The sample has 1.5 million to 2 million distinct CDR3 sequences, roughly 28% seen once.

The sequence was collected from a woman in her thirties in good health. Sequenced: blood. V gene TRBV9 combines with J gene TRBJ2-1, with 7 bases identical to TRBD2. CDR3 region: CASSAMTSRSYNEQFF. CDR3 in DNA: TGTGCCAGCAGCGCCATGACTAGCCGCTCCTACAATGAGCAGTTCTTC.